One sample yielded the 23 T cell receptor beta chains listed below, sequenced in a study of long-term antiretroviral therapy in people with HIV. With survey level as its setting, the immunoSEQ assay was v3.0. Assay used: immunoSEQ multiplex PCR; TCRdb lists only in-frame clones, some missing. The sample lists 20,000 to 25,000 clones, over 75% occurring once. The source was unsorted PBMCs, collected 2.6 years after starting antiretroviral therapy. Every receptor here comes from a woman in her 50s with HIV.

This clone has only a few counts. This chain links TRBV9 with TRBJ1-3; D is unclear. Between the trimmed V and J ends, which lost 4 bases and 2 bases, there was a span of 13 bases. There are 15 residues in the CDR3. Germline V CDR1 and CDR2: SGDLS, YYNGEE. CDR3 protein: CASSSPGGPGNTIYF. The CDR3 nucleotides read TGTGCCAGCAGCTCCCCGGGAGGGCCTGGAAACACCATATATTTT.

V usage is TRBV13 and J usage is TRBJ2-1; tentative D call: TRBD2 (6 bases). The CDR3 is 16 amino acids. Trimming cost V 7 bases and J 3 bases, with 19 bases left between them. From germline, CDR1 is PRHDT and CDR2 FYEKMQ (reference sequence). CDR3 DNA sequence: TGTGCCAGCACCCCCTGGGACGGGAGCGGCTACAATGAGCAGTTCTTC. Its translation: CASTPWDGSGYNEQFF. The full variable domain, completed using reference TRBV13 and TRBJ2-1, is AAGVIQSPRHLIKEKRETATLKCYPIPRHDTVYWYQQGPGQDPQFLISFYEKMQSDKGSIPDRFSAQQFSDYHSELNMSSLELGDSALYFCASTPWDGSGYNEQFFGPGTRLTVL.

This clone has a single count. V is TRBV10-3 and J is TRBJ1-5; D is uncertain. With 0 bases removed from V and 4 bases from J, the gap between germline ends came to 13 bases. Germline assignment: CDR1 ENHRY and CDR2 SYGVKD. The CDR3 consists of 16 residues. CDR3: CAISESQPGLNQPQHF. In DNA, the CDR3 is TGTGCCATCAGTGAGTCGCAACCAGGACTGAATCAGCCCCAGCATTTT.

The chain uses TRBV5-6 and TRBJ2-7; 9 bases fit TRBD2. Losses at the gene ends were 6 bases for V and 3 bases for J; bases not matched to a gene: 10. The CDR3 loop spans 15 amino acids. CDR1 is SGHDT and CDR2 is YYEEEE in the germline V gene. The CDR3 region is CASTTLAGAVYEQYF. The CDR3, as DNA: TGTGCCAGCACCACGTTAGCGGGAGCGGTCTACGAGCAGTACTTC.

The J gene is TRBJ1-1, the V gene TRBV2; D not certain. Trimming cost V 0 bases and J 4 bases, with 12 bases left between them. The CDR3 runs 15 residues. Germline V gene lookup returns CDR1 SNHLY and CDR2 FYNNEI. CDR3 sequence (DNA): TGTGCCAGCAGTGAAGCCCCAGGTAGAGTCACTGAAGCTTTCTTT. It encodes CASSEAPGRVTEAFF.

V and J are TRBV10-3 and TRBJ2-1; the match to TRBD2 covers 14 bases. Per germline, CDR1 ENHRY and CDR2 SYGVKD. Unmatched junction bases numbered 3, after V lost 5 bases and J lost 3 bases. This CDR3 has 16 residues. Written as DNA, the CDR3 is TGTGCCATCAGTCCGGGACTAGCGGGAGACTACAATGAGCAGTTCTTC. Protein sequence: CAISPGLAGDYNEQFF.

This clone was observed a few times. The chain carries TRBV10-3 and TRBJ2-1; D is undetermined. Germline CDR1 and CDR2: ENHRY and SYGVKD. The CDR3 loop spans 14 amino acids. V dropped 10 bases and J dropped 3 bases, with 16 bases sitting between them. CDR3: CATKYSDVYNEQFF. The CDR3, as DNA: TGTGCCACCAAGTATTCGGATGTCTACAATGAGCAGTTCTTC.

The gene calls are TRBV7-9 and TRBJ2-5; 9 bases agree with TRBD2. Germline values: CDR1 SEHNR, CDR2 FQNEAQ (reference sequence). The trim removed 5 bases at V and 4 bases at J, leaving 5 bases unmatched. This CDR3 has 14 residues. CDR3 nucleotide sequence: TGTGCCAGCAGCACGAGCGGGAGGTTAGAGACCCAGTACTTC. Protein: CASSTSGRLETQYF.

The CDR3 protein is CASSQTPGVNYEQYF. CDR3 DNA sequence: TGTGCCAGCAGTCAAACGCCAGGGGTTAACTACGAGCAGTACTTC. This chain joins TRBV6-1 and TRBJ2-7; a possible D gene is TRBD1 (6 bases). Per the germline V gene, CDR1 is MNHNS and CDR2 is SASEGT. CDR3 size: 15 residues. The V end was cut by 5 bases, the J end by 3 bases, with 17 bases between.

V and J are TRBV5-4 and TRBJ2-3, with 9 bases fitting TRBD2. In germline, CDR1 is SGHNT, CDR2 YYREEE (reference sequence). This CDR3 region has 16 residues. V lost 2 bases to trimming and J lost 3 bases; unmatched junction nucleotides: 7. The CDR3 sequence is CASSLFAGGPTDTQYF. The DNA for the CDR3 is TGTGCCAGCAGCTTATTCGCGGGAGGGCCGACAGATACGCAGTATTTT.

This chain links TRBV19 with TRBJ1-5, with 8 bases matching TRBD1. Germline V gene lookup returns CDR1 LNHDA and CDR2 SQIVND (reference sequence). V lost 8 bases and J lost 5; bases outside the gene matches: 5. This CDR3 contains 13 residues. CDR3 nucleotide sequence: TGTGCCAGTGGTGGGACAGGAGATCAGCCCCAGCATTTT. This translates into CASGGTGDQPQHF.

The rearrangement links TRBV5-1 to TRBJ2-1, with D possibly TRBD2 on 7 matching bases. The CDR3 totals 16 residues. In germline, CDR1 is SGHRS, CDR2 YFSETQ. Trimming took off 4 bases at V and 0 bases at J, with 14 bases between the two ends. The CDR3 bases are TGCGCCAGCAGCATTGGGGGCGGGGGCTCCTACAATGAGCAGTTCTTC. It translates to CASSIGGGGSYNEQFF. Together with reference TRBV5-1 and TRBJ2-1, the CDR3 gives the full variable domain: KAGVTQTPRYLIKTRGQQVTLSCSPISGHRSVSWYQQTPGQGLQFLFEYFSETQRNKGNFPGRFSGRQFSNSRSEMNVSTLELGDSALYLCASSIGGGGSYNEQFFGPGTRLTVL.

This clone appeared once. The chain's CDR3 is CSVRDRVTGELFF. CDR3 DNA sequence: TGCAGCGTCCGGGACAGGGTCACCGGGGAGCTGTTTTTT. This chain joins TRBV29-1 and TRBJ2-2; 9 bases map to TRBD1. Germline loops: CDR1 SQVTM, CDR2 ANQGSEA. Trimming at V came to 6 bases and at J to 4 bases, leaving 3 bases not matched to a gene. CDR3 length: 13 amino acids.

V is TRBV4-2 and J is TRBJ1-2; no definite D call. Trimming left V 0 bases short and J 6 bases short, with 14 bases between. This CDR3 has 15 amino acids. Germline loops: CDR1 LGHNA, CDR2 YNFKEQ. CDR3 amino acids: CASSQDWGTVDGYTF. The CDR3 DNA is TGTGCCAGCAGCCAAGATTGGGGAACGGTGGATGGCTACACCTTC.

V usage is TRBV2 and J usage is TRBJ1-5; weak D call: TRBD1 (6 bases). The CDR3 covers 16 residues. V gave up 1 base and J gave up 5 bases, with 15 bases separating them. CDR1 is SNHLY, CDR2 FYNNEI, per germline. CDR3 nucleotide sequence: TGTGCCAGCAGTGAAGTGGTTGGAGGGGGTGATCAGCCCCAGCATTTT. Amino acid sequence: CASSEVVGGGDQPQHF.

The V and J genes are TRBV7-9 and TRBJ2-2; 12 bases match TRBD2. The junction had 0 bases not matched to a gene; V was cut back by 3 bases and J by 4 bases. In germline, CDR1 is SEHNR, CDR2 FQNEAQ (reference sequence). This CDR3 is built from 15 residues. The CDR3 DNA is TGTGCCAGCAGCTTGGGACTAGCGGGCACCGGGGAGCTGTTTTTT. It codes for CASSLGLAGTGELFF.

This clone was recorded once. The gene calls are TRBV18 and TRBJ1-5; the match to TRBD1 covers 7 bases. With V trimmed by 3 bases and J by 7 bases, 12 bases remained unmatched. The V gene's germline CDR1 is KGHSH and CDR2 LQKENI. This CDR3 region has 16 residues. CDR3 nucleotides: TGTGCCAGCTCACCCGGGTCAGGGGGGGTAGACCAGCCCCAGCATTTT. Translated, it gives CASSPGSGGVDQPQHF.

The rearrangement links TRBV11-2 to TRBJ2-1, with D perhaps matching TRBD2 (6 bases). Germline V gives CDR1 SGHAT, CDR2 FQNNGV. V dropped 5 bases and J dropped 0 bases, with 20 bases sitting between them. The CDR3 is 18 amino acids. In nucleotides, the CDR3 is TGTGCCAGCAGCACTCCACTCGGGATAGCGGCCTCCTACAATGAGCAGTTCTTC. It translates to CASSTPLGIAASYNEQFF.

The chain employs TRBV5-6 and TRBJ2-1; tentative D call: TRBD1 (5 bases). In germline, CDR1 is SGHDT, CDR2 YYEEEE. The V gene lost 1 base and the J gene lost 9 bases, with 8 bases spanning the gap. This CDR3 spans 12 amino acids. In DNA form, the CDR3 reads TGTGCCAGCAGCTTGACAGGTGGTGAGCAGTTCTTC. Encoded protein: CASSLTGGEQFF.

The chain recombines TRBV5-5 with TRBJ1-1; D is possibly TRBD1 (5 bases). CDR3 length: 15 residues. Germline V gene lookup returns CDR1 SGHKS and CDR2 YYEKEE (reference sequence). V gave up 9 bases and J gave up 4 bases, with 22 bases separating them. The CDR3 DNA reads as TGTGCCACCACTTTGACAGACTCCCTGGGCACTGAAGCTTTCTTT. This translates into CATTLTDSLGTEAFF.

The chain employs TRBV2 and TRBJ2-1; perhaps TRBD1 as D (7 bases). V dropped 6 bases and J dropped 3 bases, with 18 bases sitting between them. Germline V lookup: CDR1 SNHLY, CDR2 FYNNEI. This CDR3 is built from 16 residues. In DNA form, the CDR3 reads TGTGCCAGCAGCCCCGGAGGGGGCGGAGGCTACAATGAGCAGTTCTTC. Its translation is CASSPGGGGGYNEQFF.

The genes are TRBV7-6 and TRBJ2-3, with 7 bases aligning to TRBD2. The junction had 6 bases not matched to a gene; V was cut back by 6 bases and J by 3 bases. Germline values: CDR1 SGHVS, CDR2 FNYEAQ. The CDR3 contains 14 residues. CDR3 DNA: TGTGCCAGCAGTGATGGCGGGAGTACAGATACGCAGTATTTT. Translated: CASSDGGSTDTQYF.

This clone was detected once. This chain uses TRBV18 with TRBJ2-1; D may be TRBD1 (6 bases). V lost 4 bases, J lost 4 bases, and 11 bases lay in between. This CDR3 spans 14 amino acids. The germline gives CDR1 KGHSH, CDR2 LQKENI. CDR3: CASSLQGQYNEQFF. The CDR3 DNA follows: TGTGCCAGCTCACTTCAGGGGCAGTACAATGAGCAGTTCTTC. The whole variable domain, remainder taken from reference TRBV18 and TRBJ2-1, is NAGVMQNPRHLVRRRGQEARLRCSPMKGHSHVYWYRQLPEEGLKFMVYLQKENIIDESGMPKERFSAEFPKEGPSILRIQQVVRGDSAAYFCASSLQGQYNEQFFGPGTRLTVL.